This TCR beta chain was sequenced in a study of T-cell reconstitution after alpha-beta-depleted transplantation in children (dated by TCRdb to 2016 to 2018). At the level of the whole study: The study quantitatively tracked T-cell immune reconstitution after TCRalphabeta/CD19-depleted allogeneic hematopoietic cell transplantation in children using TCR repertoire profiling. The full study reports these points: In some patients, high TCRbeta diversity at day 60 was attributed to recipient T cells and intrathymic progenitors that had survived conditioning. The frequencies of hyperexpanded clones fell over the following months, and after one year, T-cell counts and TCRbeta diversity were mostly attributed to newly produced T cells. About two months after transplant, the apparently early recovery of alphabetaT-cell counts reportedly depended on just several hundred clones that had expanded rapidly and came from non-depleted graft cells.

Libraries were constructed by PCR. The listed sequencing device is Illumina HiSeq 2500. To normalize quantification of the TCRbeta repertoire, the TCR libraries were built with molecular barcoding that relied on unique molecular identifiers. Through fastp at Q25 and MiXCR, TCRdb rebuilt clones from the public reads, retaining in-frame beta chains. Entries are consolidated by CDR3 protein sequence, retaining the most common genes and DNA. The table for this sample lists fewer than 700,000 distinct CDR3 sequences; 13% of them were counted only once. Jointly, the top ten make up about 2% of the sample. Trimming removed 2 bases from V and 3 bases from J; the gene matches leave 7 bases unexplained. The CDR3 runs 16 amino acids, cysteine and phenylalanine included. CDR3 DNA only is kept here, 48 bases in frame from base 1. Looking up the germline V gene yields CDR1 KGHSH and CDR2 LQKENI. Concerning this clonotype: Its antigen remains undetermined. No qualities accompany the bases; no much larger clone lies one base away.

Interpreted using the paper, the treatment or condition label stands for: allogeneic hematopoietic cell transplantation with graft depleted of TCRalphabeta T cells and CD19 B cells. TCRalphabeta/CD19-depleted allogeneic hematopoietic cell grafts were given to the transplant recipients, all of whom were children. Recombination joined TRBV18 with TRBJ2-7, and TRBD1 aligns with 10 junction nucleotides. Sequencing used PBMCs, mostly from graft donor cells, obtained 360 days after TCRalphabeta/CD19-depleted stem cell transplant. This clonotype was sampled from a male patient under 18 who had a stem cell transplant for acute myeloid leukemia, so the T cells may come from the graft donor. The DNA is TGTGCCAGCTCACCAAAAAAGGGGACAGGGGTCTACGAGCAGTACTTC. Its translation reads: CASSPKKGTGVYEQYF.